This section outlines one T cell receptor beta chain sequence together with its context. Its antigen is unknown. A multiplex PCR was run with 60 Vbeta primers and 13 Jbeta primers. The method was immunoSEQ multiplex PCR; TCRdb's version includes in-frame clones alone and lacks a portion of them. The sample includes 120,000 or so clones, 81% of them seen just once. The data originate from a study of cytomegalovirus exposure and HLA in healthy donors. Whole-study results and caveats: In terms of immune exposure information, only CMV serostatus was available. TRBV6-2, TRBV6-3 and other indistinguishable V segments were excluded. A later analysis appeared to link common viral pathogens to several of the most significant clusters. 16,951 TCR beta sequences were associated with HLA alleles at 0.05 false discovery rate in a later analysis.

The V end lost 0 bases, the J end lost 6 bases, and 17 bases lay between the germline ends. In germline, CDR1 is MNHNS, CDR2 SASEGT. CDR3 length: 16 residues. Input material: PBMCs. J is TRBJ1-2 and V is TRBV6-1; D is ambiguous. This clonotype was obtained from a man aged 18 to 30 in good health and CMV-seronegative. The CDR3 protein is CASSEAFGGRSDGYTF. Written as DNA, the CDR3 is TGTGCCAGCAGTGAAGCCTTCGGCGGGCGGTCCGATGGCTACACCTTC.